Presented here are 28 T cell receptor beta chains from one specimen sequenced in a study of monozygotic twins with inflammatory bowel disease. TCRdb re-called the 5' RACE reads and shows each CDR3 protein once, DNA omitted. Here the sample table reports about 450,000 distinct CDR3 sequences. The sample comprised blood. The receptor set was obtained from a human donor with ulcerative colitis or Crohn's disease, or a healthy co-twin of an affected twin (not recorded which).

V and J are TRBV9 and TRBJ2-7. The germline V gene has CDR1 SGDLS and CDR2 YYNGEE. The CDR3 is 14 amino acids. CDR3 in amino acids: CASSVAERTDEQYF.

The gene calls are TRBV24-1 and TRBJ2-3; TCRdb outputs TRBD2, but without DNA this stays unchecked. The CDR3 loop spans 16 amino acids. Per the germline V gene, CDR1 is KGHDR and CDR2 is SFDVKD. The CDR3 sequence is CATSDPSTSGADTQYF.

The rearrangement joins TRBV5-1 to TRBJ2-7; TCRdb's assignment of TRBD1 cannot be checked, as there is no DNA. Germline lookup yields CDR1 SGHRS and CDR2 YFSETQ. The CDR3 contains 15 residues. The CDR3 reads CASSEAGTNFYEQYF.

This chain links TRBV28 with TRBJ1-4; the D call from TCRdb, TRBD1, cannot be confirmed without DNA. The CDR3 runs to 15 residues. Germline V lookup: CDR1 MDHEN, CDR2 SYDVKM. The CDR3: CASSQGGTDNEKLFF.

This chain uses TRBV19 with TRBJ1-6; there is no DNA to check the TCRdb D call of TRBD1. The CDR3 consists of 14 residues. The germline V gene encodes CDR1 LNHDA and CDR2 SQIVND (reference sequence). The CDR3 loop is CASSISGDNSPLHF.

The chain joins TRBV7-2 to TRBJ2-1; TCRdb names TRBD2, which stays unverified in the absence of DNA. The CDR3 covers 14 residues. Germline CDR1 is SGHTA and CDR2 is FQGNSA. This CDR3 reads CASSFGRGYNEQFF.

The rearrangement links TRBV28 to TRBJ1-3. The CDR3 is 11 residues long. The germline CDR1 and CDR2 sequences are MDHEN and SYDVKM. CDR3 sequence reads: CASSSANTIYF. Together with reference TRBV28 and TRBJ1-3, the CDR3 gives the full variable domain: DVKVTQSSRYLVKRTGEKVFLECVQDMDHENMFWYRQDPGLGLRLIYFSYDVKMKEKGDIPEGYSVSREKKERFSLILESASTNQTSMYLCASSSANTIYFGEGSWLTVV.

This chain uses TRBV4-3 with TRBJ2-6; TCRdb picks TRBD1, but there is no DNA to check that call. CDR1 and CDR2 from the germline V gene are LGHNA and YSLEER. This CDR3 comprises 17 residues. The CDR3 loop is CASSYGTGVSGANVLTF.

The chain uses TRBV7-2 and TRBJ2-3; the D call of TRBD2 rests on TCRdb alone, since no DNA is present to check it. CDR3 length: 14 residues. Germline values: CDR1 SGHTA, CDR2 FQGNSA. The CDR3 region is CATAQGPGMDTQYF.

The chain employs TRBV7-8 and TRBJ2-3; TCRdb returns TRBD1, unconfirmable since there is no DNA. Germline V gene lookup returns CDR1 SGHVS and CDR2 FQNEAQ. The CDR3 sequence is 16 residues long. This CDR3 reads CASSPPAGGRADTQYF.

The rearrangement joins TRBV7-6 to TRBJ2-3; TCRdb names TRBD1, which stays unverified in the absence of DNA. Germline CDR1 and CDR2: SGHVS and FNYEAQ. This CDR3 has 15 residues. CDR3: CASSPRTGMTDTQYF.

The CDR3 reads CSARDFQGAGANVLTF. This chain joins TRBV20-1 and TRBJ2-6; TCRdb's D call of TRBD1 is untestable without DNA. The CDR3 sequence is 16 residues long. Germline CDR1 and CDR2: DFQATT and SNEGSKA (reference sequence).

This chain connects TRBV15 to TRBJ2-2; TCRdb reports TRBD1, a call that lacks DNA to check it against. CDR1 and CDR2 (germline): LNHNV, YYDKDF (reference sequence). The CDR3 has 14 amino acids. This chain's CDR3 is CATQREKFTGELFF.

The rearrangement uses TRBV4-2 and TRBJ2-1; the D gene TCRdb calls, TRBD2, cannot be checked with no DNA. Germline V gives CDR1 LGHNA, CDR2 YNFKEQ. CDR3 length: 17 residues. The CDR3 is CASSRHTGGASYNEQFF.

The chain has TRBV7-9 and TRBJ2-5. CDR3 length: 15 amino acids. The germline gives CDR1 SEHNR, CDR2 FQNEAQ (reference sequence). CDR3: CASSLELAFQETQYF.

V usage is TRBV4-1 and J usage is TRBJ2-1; lacking DNA, the TRBD2 call made by TCRdb goes unchecked. Germline CDR1 is MGHRA and CDR2 is YSYEKL. The CDR3 has 15 residues. CDR3 protein: CASSHMTSGYNEQFF.

This chain uses TRBV6-5 with TRBJ2-7; TCRdb proposes TRBD1, but this gene call is untestable without DNA. The CDR3 runs 14 residues. Looked up from germline, CDR1 is MNHEY and CDR2 is SVGAGI. CDR3 loop: CASSYLGAPYEQYF.

The V call is TRBV20-1, the J call TRBJ2-3; TCRdb indicates TRBD2, and absent DNA this call remains unverified. Per germline, CDR1 DFQATT and CDR2 SNEGSKA (reference sequence). The CDR3 totals 16 residues. Here the CDR3 reads CSARDQSGVNTDTQYF.

The chain couples TRBV12-3 or TRBV12-4 to TRBJ2-3; TCRdb returns TRBD2, unconfirmable since there is no DNA. CDR3 length equals 12 residues. The CDR3 region is CASRTTGSTGGF.

The gene calls are TRBV6-5 and TRBJ2-2; TCRdb's D gene call, TRBD1, goes unchecked for lack of DNA. CDR3 length equals 15 residues. CDR1 MNHEY and CDR2 SVGAGI come from the germline V gene. The CDR3 sequence: CASSLIDSNTGELFF.

The chain recombines TRBV10-3 with TRBJ2-3; TCRdb's D call, TRBD2, is unchecked because there is no DNA. CDR1 and CDR2 (germline): ENHRY, SYGVKD. This CDR3 has 14 amino acids. The CDR3 loop is CAITPGQATDTQYF.

Here the CDR3 reads CASSAGTSALTIQYF. The chain has TRBV11-2 and TRBJ2-4; TCRdb indicates TRBD2, and absent DNA this call remains unverified. The CDR3 length is 15 residues. From germline, CDR1 is SGHAT and CDR2 FQNNGV.

This chain uses TRBV20-1 with TRBJ2-3; the TRBD1 assignment by TCRdb is unverifiable without DNA. This CDR3 comprises 11 residues. Germline V gene sequence: CDR1 DFQATT, CDR2 SNEGSKA (reference sequence). The CDR3 sequence: CSAPPQGTQYF.

The chain links TRBV19 to TRBJ1-1; the D call of TRBD1 rests on TCRdb alone, since no DNA is present to check it. Per germline, CDR1 LNHDA and CDR2 SQIVND (reference sequence). This CDR3 is built from 14 residues. The chain's CDR3 is CASSISGEIAEAFF.

J is TRBJ1-5 and V is TRBV7-8. CDR1 and CDR2 from the germline V gene are SGHVS and FQNEAQ. This CDR3 is 14 amino acids long. CDR3: CASGEWRGNQPQHF.

The V and J genes are TRBV12-3 or TRBV12-4 and TRBJ1-5; lacking DNA, the TRBD1 call made by TCRdb goes unchecked. CDR3 length: 15 residues. Here the CDR3 reads CASTRGTGRNQPQHF.

The chain links TRBV6-2 or TRBV6-3 to TRBJ2-5; TCRdb returns TRBD2, unconfirmable since there is no DNA. The CDR3 length is 14 residues. Germline V gene lookup returns CDR1 MNHEY and CDR2 SVGEGT. CDR3 residues: CASRKGGPASSQYF.

This chain's CDR3 is CSAEPFPGANTDTQYF. The V gene is TRBV20-1, the J gene TRBJ2-3; TCRdb's D gene call, TRBD1, goes unchecked for lack of DNA. Per germline, CDR1 DFQATT and CDR2 SNEGSKA (reference sequence). The CDR3 is made up of 16 amino acids.